This record covers a single T cell receptor (beta chain). What it recognizes is unknown. TCRdb itself ran the 5' RACE reads through MiXCR, one entry per CDR3 protein. Of hundreds of thousands of distinct CDR3 sequences listed, around a fifth are singletons. This sample is drawn from a study of T cells after yellow fever vaccination. Study at large: Any fraction with a low cell number was prepared using SMART-Seq v4 Ultra Low Input. Study results and caveats: Highly abundant clonotypes carried over from the bulk population could end up in FACS-sorted repertoires as contaminants. Of the clonotypes, a small share occurred in both CD4 and CD8 compartments.

Germline CDR1 is LGHNA and CDR2 is YNFKEQ. This CDR3 region has 18 residues. J gave up 2 bases and V 4 bases, and 14 bases lay outside the gene matches. The TCR was taken from a man aged 18 to 30 who received the YFV17D yellow fever vaccine. V usage is TRBV4-2 and J usage is TRBJ2-3; TRBD1 aligns across 8 bases. The source was PBMCs, collected 21 days after the first yellow fever vaccination. CDR3 protein: CASSPVGPGTGLTDTQYF. The CDR3 coding sequence is TGTGCCAGCAGCCCCGTCGGTCCCGGGACAGGACTCACAGATACGCAGTATTTT.